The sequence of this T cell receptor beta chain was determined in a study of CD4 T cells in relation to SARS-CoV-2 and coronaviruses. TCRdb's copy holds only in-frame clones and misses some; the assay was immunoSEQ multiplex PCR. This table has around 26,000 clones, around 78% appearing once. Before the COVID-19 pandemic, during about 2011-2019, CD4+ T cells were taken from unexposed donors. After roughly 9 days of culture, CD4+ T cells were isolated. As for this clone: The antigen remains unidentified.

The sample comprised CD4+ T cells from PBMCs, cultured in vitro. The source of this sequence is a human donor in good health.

This CDR3 is CAISENGPEKLFF. CDR3 coding DNA: TGTGCCATCAGTGAGAACGGACCGGAAAAACTGTTTTTT. The gene calls are TRBV10-3 and TRBJ1-4; D not certain. The V gene lost 2 bases and the J gene lost 8 bases, with 9 bases spanning the gap. The germline CDR1 and CDR2 sequences are ENHRY and SYGVKD. The CDR3 sequence is 13 residues long.